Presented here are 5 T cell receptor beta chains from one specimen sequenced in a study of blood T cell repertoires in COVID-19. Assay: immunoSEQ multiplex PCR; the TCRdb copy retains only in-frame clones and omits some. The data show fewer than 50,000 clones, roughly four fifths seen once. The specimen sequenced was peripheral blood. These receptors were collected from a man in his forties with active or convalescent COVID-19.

This CDR3 is CASSTQGAIGNTIYF. The DNA of the CDR3 is TGTGCCAGTAGTACACAGGGGGCGATAGGAAACACCATATATTTT. V and J are TRBV19 and TRBJ1-3; 9 nucleotides line up with TRBD1. Germline V gene sequence: CDR1 LNHDA, CDR2 SQIVND (reference sequence). Unmatched junction bases numbered 5, after V lost 4 bases and J lost 4 bases. CDR3 size: 15 residues. Complete variable domain (other parts from reference TRBV19 and TRBJ1-3): DGGITQSPKYLFRKEGQNVTLSCEQNLNHDAMYWYRQDPGQGLRLIYYSQIVNDFQKGDIAEGYSVSREKKESFPLTVTSAQKNPTAFYLCASSTQGAIGNTIYFGEGSWLTVV.

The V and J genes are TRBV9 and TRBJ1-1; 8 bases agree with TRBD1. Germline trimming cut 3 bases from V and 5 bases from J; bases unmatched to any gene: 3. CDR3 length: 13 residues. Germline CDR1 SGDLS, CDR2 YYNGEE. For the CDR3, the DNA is TGTGCCAGCAGCGAGGGACAGGAAACTGAAGCTTTCTTT. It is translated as CASSEGQETEAFF. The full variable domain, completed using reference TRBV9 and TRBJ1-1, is DSGVTQTPKHLITATGQRVTLRCSPRSGDLSVYWYQQSLDQGLQFLIQYYNGEERAKGNILERFSAQQFPDLHSELNLSSLELGDSALYFCASSEGQETEAFFGQGTRLTVV.

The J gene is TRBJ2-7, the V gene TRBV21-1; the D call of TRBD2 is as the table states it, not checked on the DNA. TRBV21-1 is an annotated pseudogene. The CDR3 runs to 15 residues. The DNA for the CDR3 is TGTGCCAGCAGCAGACGGGGACTAGGTCTTGGCGAGCAGTACTTC. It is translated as CASSRRGLGLGEQYF.

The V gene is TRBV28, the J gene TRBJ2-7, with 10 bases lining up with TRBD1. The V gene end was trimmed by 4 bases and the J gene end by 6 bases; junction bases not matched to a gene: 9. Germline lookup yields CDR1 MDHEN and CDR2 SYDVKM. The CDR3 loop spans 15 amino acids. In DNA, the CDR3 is TGTGCCAGCAGTTCAAACCGGGACAGGGGACCCGAGCAGTACTTC. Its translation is CASSSNRDRGPEQYF.

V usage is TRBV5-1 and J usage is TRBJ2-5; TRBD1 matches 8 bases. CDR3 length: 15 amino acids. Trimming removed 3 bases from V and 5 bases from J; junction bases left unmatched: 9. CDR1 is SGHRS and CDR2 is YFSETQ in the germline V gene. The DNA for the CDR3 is TGCGCCAGCAGCTCCACAGGGGGGCCCGGGGAGACCCAGTACTTC. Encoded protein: CASSSTGGPGETQYF.